The sequence of this TCR beta chain was determined in a study of radiotherapy plus CTLA-4 blockade in lung cancer. Study background: Disease control was achieved by about 34% of patients, and objective responses by about 19%.

Broader study findings: Blood saw expansion of tumor-derived TCR clones after radiotherapy plus ipilimumab.

Generated by immunoSEQ multiplex PCR, the TCRdb table keeps only in-frame clones and is missing some. This sample yields some 110,000 clones, of which 78% are seen a single time; approximately 5.2% belongs to the top ten. Focal radiation with ipilimumab CTLA-4 blockade was given to patients with chemo-refractory metastatic non-small-cell lung cancer. Germline loops: CDR1 SGHNT, CDR2 YYREEE (reference sequence). The CDR3 sequence is 13 residues long. V lost 4 bases and J lost 0, with 2 bases in between. On this clone itself: Antigen specificity is unknown.

The starting material was peripheral blood, obtained from a patient treated with radiotherapy plus ipilimumab. The chain recombines TRBV5-4 with TRBJ2-6; D remains unclear. This TCR derives from a human donor with non-small cell lung cancer who had a partial response to radiotherapy plus ipilimumab. As DNA, the CDR3 is TGTGCCAGCAGCCTCTCTGGGGCCAACGTCCTGACTTTC. Translation: CASSLSGANVLTF. Filled out from reference TRBV5-4 and TRBJ2-6, the complete variable domain reads ETGVTQSPTHLIKTRGQQVTLRCSSQSGHNTVSWYQQALGQGPQFIFQYYREEENGRGNFPPRFSGLQFPNYSSELNVNALELDDSALYLCASSLSGANVLTFGAGSRLTVL.